This T cell receptor (beta chain) was identified in a study of blood T cell repertoires in COVID-19. Study details: The United States, Italy and Spain were the sources of the acute and convalescent COVID-19 samples. T cells, B-cell-depleted T cells, or PBMCs provided the cDNA or gDNA that served as material.

Methods used by the authors: Reference gene primer amplification gave nucleated cell count estimates. Here immunoSEQ multiplex PCR was the method, and the copy in TCRdb shows in-frame clones only, minus some. The DNA was the basis for D and trimming; V, J and clone size are from that table. The sample lists 110,000 or so clones, approximately 84% occurring once. CDR3 length: 16 amino acids. With V trimmed by 4 bases and J by 1 base, 6 bases remained unmatched. Germline CDR1 is SGHDN and CDR2 is FVKESK. The source is a man between 50 and 59 years old with acute or convalescent COVID-19. The specimen sequenced was peripheral blood. V and J are TRBV14 and TRBJ1-1, with 10 bases fitting TRBD1. The CDR3 DNA reads TGTGCCAGCAGCCCGTCGACAGGGGGCTGGAACACTGAAGCTTTCTTT. Translation gives CASSPSTGGWNTEAFF.